This record concerns one TCR beta chain sequence. The target antigen is unknown. Generated by immunoSEQ multiplex PCR, the TCRdb table keeps only in-frame clones and is missing some. The sample comprises tens of thousands of clones, about 90% of which are singletons, and 14% rests with the top ten. This entry comes from a study of OX40 agonist ivuxolimab in advanced cancers. The CDR3 has 14 residues. CDR1 and CDR2 from the germline V gene are SEHNR and FQNEAQ (reference sequence). Deletions cut 0 bases from V and 7 bases from J, with 10 bases between. Findings of the study overall: There were, on average, more expanded clones in CD8+ T cells than in CD4+.

The chain joins TRBV7-9 to TRBJ2-1, with a possible D match to TRBD2 (5 bases). The clonotype was recovered from an adult with an advanced solid tumor such as melanoma, head and neck, liver or kidney cancer. Specimen: CD4+ or CD8+ T cells sorted from blood, collected in a trial of the OX40 agonist ivuxolimab. CDR3 sequence: CASSLASGSNEQFF. The CDR3 bases are TGTGCCAGCAGCTTAGCGTCGGGGAGTAATGAGCAGTTCTTC.